This section outlines one T cell receptor (beta chain) sequence together with its context. CDR1 and CDR2 from the germline V gene are MNHEY and SMNVEV (reference sequence). The germline V and J ends were trimmed by 1 base and 2 bases, with 19 bases remaining between them. This CDR3 has 18 residues. TCRdb reprocessed the RT-PCR reads with MiXCR, giving one entry per CDR3 protein. This sample has about 780,000 distinct CDR3 sequences; around a sixth occur once, and the top ten carry 11%. This sample is part of a study of response to subunit inactivated influenza vaccine. The chain recombines TRBV27 with TRBJ2-3, with D perhaps assigned TRBD1 or TRBD2 (5 bases each). The sequenced sample was PBMCs from blood, obtained roughly 5 days after vaccination. This TCR derives from a man in his fifties who received an inactivated influenza vaccine. The CDR3 loop reads CASSLWVTGTPFTDTQYF. DNA of the CDR3: TGTGCCAGCAGTTTATGGGTAACCGGGACGCCATTCACAGATACGCAGTATTTT.